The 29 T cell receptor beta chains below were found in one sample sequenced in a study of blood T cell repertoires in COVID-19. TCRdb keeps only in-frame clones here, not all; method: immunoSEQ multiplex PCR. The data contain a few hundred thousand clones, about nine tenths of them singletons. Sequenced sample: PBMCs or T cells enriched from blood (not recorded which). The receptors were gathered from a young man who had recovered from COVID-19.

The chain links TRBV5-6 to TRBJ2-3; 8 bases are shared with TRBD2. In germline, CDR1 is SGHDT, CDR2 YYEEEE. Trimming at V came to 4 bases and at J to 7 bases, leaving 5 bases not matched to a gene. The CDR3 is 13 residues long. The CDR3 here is CASSLGLANTQYF. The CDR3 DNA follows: TGTGCCAGCAGCCTCGGACTAGCAAATACGCAGTATTTT.

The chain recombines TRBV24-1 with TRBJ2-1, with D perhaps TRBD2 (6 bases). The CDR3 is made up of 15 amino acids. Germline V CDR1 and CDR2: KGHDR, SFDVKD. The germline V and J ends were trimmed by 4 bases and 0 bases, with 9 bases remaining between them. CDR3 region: CATSDGSFSYNEQFF. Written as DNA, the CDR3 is TGTGCCACCAGTGACGGGAGTTTCTCCTACAATGAGCAGTTCTTC.

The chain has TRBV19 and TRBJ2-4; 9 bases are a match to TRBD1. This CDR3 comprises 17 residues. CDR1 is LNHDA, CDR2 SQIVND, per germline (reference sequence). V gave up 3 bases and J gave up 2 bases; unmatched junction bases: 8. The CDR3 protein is CASSIFPGQGSKNIQYF. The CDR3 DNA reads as TGTGCCAGTAGTATTTTCCCGGGACAGGGATCCAAAAACATTCAGTACTTC.

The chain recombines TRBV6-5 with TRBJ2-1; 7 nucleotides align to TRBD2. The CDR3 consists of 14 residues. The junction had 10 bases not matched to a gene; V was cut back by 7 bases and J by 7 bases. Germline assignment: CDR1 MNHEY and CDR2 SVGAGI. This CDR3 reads CASTRGGSVNEQFF. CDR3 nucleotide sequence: TGTGCCAGCACCCGCGGGGGTAGTGTTAATGAGCAGTTCTTC.

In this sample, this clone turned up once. CDR3 nucleotide sequence: TGTGCCAGCAGTTTATCTTATAGGACAACAGCCTCCTACGAGCAGTACTTC. This gives the protein CASSLSYRTTASYEQYF. The J gene is TRBJ2-7, the V gene TRBV27; a weak D match, TRBD1 (5 bases). V lost 0 bases and J 0 bases, leaving 15 bases between the germline ends. The CDR3 is made up of 17 amino acids. Germline V gene data show CDR1 as MNHEY and CDR2 as SMNVEV (reference sequence).

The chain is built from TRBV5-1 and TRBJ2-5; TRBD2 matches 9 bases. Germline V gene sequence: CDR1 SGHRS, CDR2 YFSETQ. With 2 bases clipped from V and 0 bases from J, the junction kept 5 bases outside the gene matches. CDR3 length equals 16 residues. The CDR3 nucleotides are TGCGCCAGCAGCTTCAGAGCGGGGGGCAACCAAGAGACCCAGTACTTC. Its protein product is CASSFRAGGNQETQYF.

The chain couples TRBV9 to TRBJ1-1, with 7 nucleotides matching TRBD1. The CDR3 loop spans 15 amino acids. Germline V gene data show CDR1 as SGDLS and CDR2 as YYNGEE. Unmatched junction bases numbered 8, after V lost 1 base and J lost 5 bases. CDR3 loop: CASSVWQGVWTEAFF. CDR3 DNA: TGTGCCAGCAGCGTATGGCAGGGGGTTTGGACTGAAGCTTTCTTT.

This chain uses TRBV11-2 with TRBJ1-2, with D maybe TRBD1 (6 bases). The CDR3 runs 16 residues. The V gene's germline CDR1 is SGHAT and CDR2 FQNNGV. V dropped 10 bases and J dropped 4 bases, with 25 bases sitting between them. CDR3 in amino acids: CATSPVLRGMGYGYTF. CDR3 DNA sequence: TGTGCCACCTCGCCCGTCCTCAGGGGAATGGGCTATGGCTACACCTTC.

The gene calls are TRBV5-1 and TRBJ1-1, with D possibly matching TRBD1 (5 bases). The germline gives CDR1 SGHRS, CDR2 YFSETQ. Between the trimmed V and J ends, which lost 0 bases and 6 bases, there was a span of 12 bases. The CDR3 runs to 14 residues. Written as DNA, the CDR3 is TGCGCCAGCAGCTTGGCGGGGGTAAGGGCTGAAGCTTTCTTT. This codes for CASSLAGVRAEAFF.

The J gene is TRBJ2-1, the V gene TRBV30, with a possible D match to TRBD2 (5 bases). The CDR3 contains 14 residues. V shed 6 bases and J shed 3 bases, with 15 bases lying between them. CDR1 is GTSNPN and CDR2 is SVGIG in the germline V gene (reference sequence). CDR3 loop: CACARSADYNEQFF. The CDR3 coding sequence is TGTGCCTGTGCCCGGTCAGCGGACTACAATGAGCAGTTCTTC. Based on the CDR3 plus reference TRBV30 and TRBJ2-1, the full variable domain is SQTIHQWPATLVQPVGSPLSLECTVEGTSNPNLYWYRQAAGRGLQLLFYSVGIGQISSEVPQNLSASRPQDRQFILSSKKLLLSDSGFYLCACARSADYNEQFFGPGTRLTVL.

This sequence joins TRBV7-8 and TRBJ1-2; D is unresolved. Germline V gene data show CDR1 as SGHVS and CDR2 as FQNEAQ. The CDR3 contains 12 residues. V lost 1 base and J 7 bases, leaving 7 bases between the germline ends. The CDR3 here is CASSLGSSGYTF. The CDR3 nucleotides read TGTGCCAGCAGCTTAGGTTCATCTGGCTACACCTTC.

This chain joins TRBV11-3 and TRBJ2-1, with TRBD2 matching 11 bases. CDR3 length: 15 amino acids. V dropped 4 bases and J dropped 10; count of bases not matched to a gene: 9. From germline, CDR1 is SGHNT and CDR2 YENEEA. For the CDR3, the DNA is TGTGCCAGCAGCTCGGGACTAGCGGCGTTTGGGGAGCAGTTCTTC. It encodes CASSSGLAAFGEQFF.

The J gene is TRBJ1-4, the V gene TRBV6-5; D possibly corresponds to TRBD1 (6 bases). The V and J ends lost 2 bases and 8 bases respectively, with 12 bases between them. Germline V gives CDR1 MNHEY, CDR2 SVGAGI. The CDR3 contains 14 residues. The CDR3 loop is CASSYGGAGEKLFF. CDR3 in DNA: TGTGCCAGCAGTTACGGGGGGGCAGGCGAAAAACTGTTTTTT.

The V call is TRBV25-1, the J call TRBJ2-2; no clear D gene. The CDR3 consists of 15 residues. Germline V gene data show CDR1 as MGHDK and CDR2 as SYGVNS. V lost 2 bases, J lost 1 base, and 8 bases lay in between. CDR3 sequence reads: CASSEEIGNTGELFF. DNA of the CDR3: TGTGCCAGCAGTGAAGAGATTGGGAACACCGGGGAGCTGTTTTTT.

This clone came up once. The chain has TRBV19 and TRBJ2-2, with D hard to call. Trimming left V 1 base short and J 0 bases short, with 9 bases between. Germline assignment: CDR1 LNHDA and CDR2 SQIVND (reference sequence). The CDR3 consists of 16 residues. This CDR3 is CASSIVGAPNTGELFF. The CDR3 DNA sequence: TGTGCCAGTAGTATAGTAGGAGCGCCGAACACCGGGGAGCTGTTTTTT.

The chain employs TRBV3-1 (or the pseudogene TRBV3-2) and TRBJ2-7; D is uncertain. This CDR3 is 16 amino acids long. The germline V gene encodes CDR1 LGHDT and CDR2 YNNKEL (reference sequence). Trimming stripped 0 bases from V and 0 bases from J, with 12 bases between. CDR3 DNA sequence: TGTGCCAGCAGCCAAGATCTCTTCTCGAGCTCCTACGAGCAGTACTTC. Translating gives CASSQDLFSSSYEQYF.

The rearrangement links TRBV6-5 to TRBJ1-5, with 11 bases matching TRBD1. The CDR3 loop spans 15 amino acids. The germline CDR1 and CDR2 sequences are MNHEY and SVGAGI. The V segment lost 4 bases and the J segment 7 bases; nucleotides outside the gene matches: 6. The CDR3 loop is CASSWGQGGSQPQHF. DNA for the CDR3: TGTGCCAGCAGTTGGGGACAGGGGGGATCACAGCCCCAGCATTTT.

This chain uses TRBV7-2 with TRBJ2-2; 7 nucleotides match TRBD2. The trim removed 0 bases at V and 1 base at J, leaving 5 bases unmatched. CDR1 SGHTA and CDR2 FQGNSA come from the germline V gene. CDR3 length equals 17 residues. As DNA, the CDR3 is TGTGCCAGCAGCTTAGCCTTGGGGGGGAGGAACACCGGGGAGCTGTTTTTT. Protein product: CASSLALGGRNTGELFF.

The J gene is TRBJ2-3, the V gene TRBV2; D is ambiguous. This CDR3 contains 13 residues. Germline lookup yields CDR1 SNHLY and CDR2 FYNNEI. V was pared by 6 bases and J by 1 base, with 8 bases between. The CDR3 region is CASRASGTDTQYF. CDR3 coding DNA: TGTGCCAGCAGGGCTAGTGGCACAGATACGCAGTATTTT.

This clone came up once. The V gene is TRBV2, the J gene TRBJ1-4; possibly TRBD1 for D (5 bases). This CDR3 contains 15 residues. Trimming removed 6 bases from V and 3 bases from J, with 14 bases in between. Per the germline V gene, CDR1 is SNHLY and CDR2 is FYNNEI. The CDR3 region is CASRLQGMANEKLFF. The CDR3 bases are TGTGCCAGCAGACTCCAGGGTATGGCTAATGAAAAACTGTTTTTT.

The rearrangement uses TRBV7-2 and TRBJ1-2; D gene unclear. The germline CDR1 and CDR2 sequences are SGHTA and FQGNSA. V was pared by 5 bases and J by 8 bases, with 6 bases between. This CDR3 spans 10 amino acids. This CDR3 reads CASSLEGYTF. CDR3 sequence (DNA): TGTGCCAGCAGCCTGGAGGGCTACACCTTC.

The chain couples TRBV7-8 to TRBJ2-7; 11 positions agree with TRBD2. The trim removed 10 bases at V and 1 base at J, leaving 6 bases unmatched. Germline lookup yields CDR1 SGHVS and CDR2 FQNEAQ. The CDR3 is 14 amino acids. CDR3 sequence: CATSSGRTSYEQYF. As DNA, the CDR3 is TGTGCCACCTCTAGCGGGAGGACGTCCTACGAGCAGTACTTC.

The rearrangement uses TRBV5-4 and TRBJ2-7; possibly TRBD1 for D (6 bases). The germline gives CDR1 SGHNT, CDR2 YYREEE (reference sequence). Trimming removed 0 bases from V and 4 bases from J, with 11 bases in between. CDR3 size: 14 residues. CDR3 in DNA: TGTGCCAGCAGCTTGGCCGGCAGGGGATACGAGCAGTACTTC. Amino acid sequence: CASSLAGRGYEQYF.

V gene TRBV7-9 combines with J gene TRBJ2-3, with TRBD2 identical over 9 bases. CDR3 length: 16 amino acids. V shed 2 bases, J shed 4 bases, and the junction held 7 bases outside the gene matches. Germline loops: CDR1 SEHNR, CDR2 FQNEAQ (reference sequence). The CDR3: CASSLIGGGVPDTQYF. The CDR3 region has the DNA TGTGCCAGCAGCTTAATTGGCGGGGGGGTGCCAGATACGCAGTATTTT.

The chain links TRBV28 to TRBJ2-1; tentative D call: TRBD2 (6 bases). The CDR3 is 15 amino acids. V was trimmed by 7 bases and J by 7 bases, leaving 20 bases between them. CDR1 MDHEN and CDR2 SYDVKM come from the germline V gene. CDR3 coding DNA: TGTGCCAGCACCGATGGGGGACTCGAAGGGAATGAGCAGTTCTTC. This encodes CASTDGGLEGNEQFF. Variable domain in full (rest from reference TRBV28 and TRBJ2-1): DVKVTQSSRYLVKRTGEKVFLECVQDMDHENMFWYRQDPGLGLRLIYFSYDVKMKEKGDIPEGYSVSREKKERFSLILESASTNQTSMYLCASTDGGLEGNEQFFGPGTRLTVL.

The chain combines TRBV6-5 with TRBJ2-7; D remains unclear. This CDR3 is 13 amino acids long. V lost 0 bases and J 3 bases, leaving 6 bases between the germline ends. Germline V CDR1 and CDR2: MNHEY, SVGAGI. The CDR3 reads CASSYSVFYEQYF. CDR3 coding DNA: TGTGCCAGCAGTTACTCCGTATTCTACGAGCAGTACTTC.

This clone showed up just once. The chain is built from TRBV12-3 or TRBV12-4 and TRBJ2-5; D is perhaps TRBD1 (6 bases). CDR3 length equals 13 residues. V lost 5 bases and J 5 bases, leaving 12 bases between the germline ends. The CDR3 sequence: CASSRQARETQYF. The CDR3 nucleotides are TGTGCCAGCAGTAGACAGGCGCGGGAGACCCAGTACTTC.

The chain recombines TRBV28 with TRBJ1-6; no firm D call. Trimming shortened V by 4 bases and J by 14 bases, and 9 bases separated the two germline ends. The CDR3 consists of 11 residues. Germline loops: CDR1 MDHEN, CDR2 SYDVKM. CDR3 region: CASSSSVSLHF. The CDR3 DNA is TGTGCCAGCAGTTCCTCGGTATCCCTCCACTTT.

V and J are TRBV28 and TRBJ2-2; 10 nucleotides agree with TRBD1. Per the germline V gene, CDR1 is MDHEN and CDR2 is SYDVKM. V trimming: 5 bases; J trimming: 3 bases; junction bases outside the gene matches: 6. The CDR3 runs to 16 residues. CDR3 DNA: TGTGCCAGCAGTACTCGGGACAGGGGTCACACCGGGGAGCTGTTTTTT. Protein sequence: CASSTRDRGHTGELFF.